These 5 T cell receptor beta chains came from one sample sequenced in a study of tumor-infiltrating lymphocytes in localized non-small cell lung cancer. Method: immunoSEQ multiplex PCR; TCRdb's copy keeps in-frame clones and lacks some. The data contain about 9,700 clones, 70% to 85% of them singletons. Sequenced: lung tumor tissue. These receptors all stem from a human donor with non-small cell lung cancer.

V and J are TRBV6-5 and TRBJ1-6; no clear D gene. The CDR3 covers 13 residues. The V gene lost 6 bases and the J gene lost 9 bases, with 12 bases spanning the gap. CDR1 and CDR2 from the germline V gene are MNHEY and SVGAGI. The CDR3 loop reads CASSRETASPLHF. In DNA, the CDR3 is TGTGCCAGCAGCCGAGAGACGGCTTCACCCCTCCACTTT.

The gene calls are TRBV7-6 and TRBJ2-2; TRBD1 aligns across 7 bases. The CDR3 runs to 14 residues. V lost 8 bases to trimming and J lost 1 base; unmatched junction nucleotides: 4. Germline-derived CDR1 and CDR2 are SGHVS and FNYEAQ. The CDR3 is CASRRTGNTGELFF. The CDR3, as DNA: TGTGCCAGCCGACGGACAGGGAACACCGGGGAGCTGTTTTTT.

This chain uses TRBV6-6 with TRBJ1-1; no firm D call. Germline CDR1 reads MNHNY; CDR2 reads SVGAGI (reference sequence). V dropped 0 bases and J dropped 3 bases, with 5 bases sitting between them. The CDR3 sequence is 13 residues long. CDR3 sequence (DNA): TGTGCCAGCAGTTACTCTGAGGACACTGAAGCTTTCTTT. Amino acids: CASSYSEDTEAFF.

This chain uses TRBV7-2 with TRBJ1-1; no clear D gene. Trimming took off 5 bases at V and 0 bases at J, with 13 bases between the two ends. CDR3 length equals 15 residues. CDR1 is SGHTA, CDR2 FQGNSA, per germline. CDR3 nucleotide sequence: TGTGCCAGCAGCCGCCCCGTCAGCCTGAACACTGAAGCTTTCTTT. It specifies CASSRPVSLNTEAFF.

This chain connects TRBV11-3 to TRBJ2-1; TRBD2 aligns across 14 bases. The CDR3 extends over 16 amino acids. Germline V lookup: CDR1 SGHNT, CDR2 YENEEA. J was trimmed by 9 bases and V by 5 bases; bases with no gene match: 9. As DNA, the CDR3 is TGTGCCAGCAGCGCCTCCGGGACTAGCGGGAGTAGTGAGCAGTTCTTC. Translated: CASSASGTSGSSEQFF.